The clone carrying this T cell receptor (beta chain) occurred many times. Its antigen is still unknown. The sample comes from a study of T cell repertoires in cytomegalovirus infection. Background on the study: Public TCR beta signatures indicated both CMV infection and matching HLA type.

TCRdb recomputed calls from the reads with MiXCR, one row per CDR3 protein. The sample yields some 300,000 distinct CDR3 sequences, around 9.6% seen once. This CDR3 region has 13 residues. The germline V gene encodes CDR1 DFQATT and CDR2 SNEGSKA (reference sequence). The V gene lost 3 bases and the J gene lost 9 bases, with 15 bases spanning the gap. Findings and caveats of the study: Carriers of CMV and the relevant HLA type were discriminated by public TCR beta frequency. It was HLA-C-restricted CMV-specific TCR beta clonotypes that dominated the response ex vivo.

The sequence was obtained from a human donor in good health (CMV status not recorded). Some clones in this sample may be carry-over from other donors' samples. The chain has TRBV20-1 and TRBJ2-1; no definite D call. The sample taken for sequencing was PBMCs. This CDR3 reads CSASHPLSGEQFF. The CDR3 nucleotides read TGCAGTGCTAGTCACCCCCTCTCGGGTGAGCAGTTCTTC.